The 12 T cell receptor beta chains presented below share a single source sample, sequenced in a study of T-cell reconstitution after alpha-beta-depleted transplantation in children. Unique molecular identifiers were built into the TCRbeta library. Each CDR3 protein is one row after TCRdb ran MiXCR on the PCR reads. The sample consists of around 300,000 distinct CDR3 sequences, 11% of them appearing once. Sequencing was performed on peripheral blood, taken 180 days after TCRalphabeta/CD19-depleted stem cell transplant. These receptors originate from a male patient aged 2-15 years who had a stem cell transplant for chronic granulomatous disease, so the T cells may come from the graft donor.

This clonotype was observed at least ten times. The CDR3 region has the DNA TGCAGCGTTGCGGGACAGGGAGACGAGCAGTACTTC. Residues: CSVAGQGDEQYF. The V and J genes are TRBV29-1 and TRBJ2-7, with TRBD1 matching over 9 bases. The trim removed 4 bases at V and 5 bases at J, leaving 3 bases unmatched. CDR1 and CDR2 from the germline V gene are SQVTM and ANQGSEA. This CDR3 contains 12 residues.

This clonotype has at least ten counts. The rearrangement joins TRBV18 to TRBJ2-1, with 9 bases aligning to TRBD1. The CDR3 contains 17 residues. Trimming removed 2 bases from V and 5 bases from J; junction bases left unmatched: 10. The V gene's germline CDR1 is KGHSH and CDR2 LQKENI. CDR3 bases: TGTGCCAGCTCACCAGGGACAGGGATGAGGGGCGACAATGAGCAGTTCTTC. This codes for CASSPGTGMRGDNEQFF.

In this sample, this clonotype turned up many times. The rearrangement uses TRBV10-2 and TRBJ2-7; possibly TRBD2 for D (6 bases). The CDR3 spans 17 residues. V lost 1 base and J lost 1, with 17 bases in between. CDR1 and CDR2 from the germline V gene are WSHSY and SAAADI. CDR3 region: CASSEFAGIPSSYEQYF. The CDR3 DNA reads TGCGCCAGCAGTGAGTTCGCGGGGATCCCATCTTCCTACGAGCAGTACTTC.

There are many counts of this clonotype. The chain links TRBV28 to TRBJ1-1; TRBD1 aligns across 8 bases. The CDR3 has 15 residues. CDR1 is MDHEN, CDR2 SYDVKM, per germline. V lost 5 bases and J lost 4; bases outside the gene matches: 9. The CDR3 DNA is TGTGCCAGCAGTCTGGACAGGGCTGGGAGCACTGAAGCTTTCTTT. Translation: CASSLDRAGSTEAFF.

This clonotype was found many times. The chain recombines TRBV2 with TRBJ2-2; D call uncertain. CDR3 length: 14 residues. CDR1 and CDR2 (germline): SNHLY, FYNNEI. Trimming removed 4 bases at V and 4 bases at J, with 10 bases between. The CDR3 here is CASSVISGTGELFF. In DNA, the CDR3 is TGTGCCAGCAGTGTCATATCTGGCACCGGGGAGCTGTTTTTT.

With respect to this clonotype: This clone may be a read error of a much larger clone one base away. The chain joins TRBV28 to TRBJ2-5, with 10 nucleotides matching TRBD2. This CDR3 has 15 amino acids. Germline-derived CDR1 and CDR2 are MDHEN and SYDVKM. CDR3 coding DNA: TGTGCCAGCAGTTTTAAGCGGGGGGGCCTTGAGACCCAGTGCTTC. As protein: CASSFKRGGLETQCF.

This clonotype was counted at least ten times. The V gene is TRBV5-1, the J gene TRBJ2-5; D remains unclear. This CDR3 has 12 amino acids. Trimming removed 2 bases at V and 1 base at J, with 3 bases between. The germline V gene encodes CDR1 SGHRS and CDR2 YFSETQ. The CDR3 region has the DNA TGCGCCAGCAGCTTTAGCCAAGAGACCCAGTACTTC. Translating gives CASSFSQETQYF. Variable domain in full (rest from reference TRBV5-1 and TRBJ2-5): KAGVTQTPRYLIKTRGQQVTLSCSPISGHRSVSWYQQTPGQGLQFLFEYFSETQRNKGNFPGRFSGRQFSNSRSEMNVSTLELGDSALYLCASSFSQETQYFGPGTRLLVL.

This clonotype has just a few counts. CDR3 coding DNA: TGTGCCAGCAGTTTATACCGGGACAGGGTTATGGCTGTGTCCGGGGAGCTGTTTTTT. This sequence encodes CASSLYRDRVMAVSGELFF. The chain employs TRBV28 and TRBJ2-2; the match to TRBD1 covers 9 bases. Germline-derived CDR1 and CDR2 are MDHEN and SYDVKM. The CDR3 contains 19 residues. Losses at the gene ends were 1 base for V and 6 bases for J; bases not matched to a gene: 15.

This clonotype has at least ten counts. CDR3 bases: TGTGCCAGCAGCCGGGCCCCCGGATTGAACACTGAAGCTTTCTTT. Translation gives CASSRAPGLNTEAFF. The chain uses TRBV28 and TRBJ1-1; D is unresolved. The germline gives CDR1 MDHEN, CDR2 SYDVKM. The CDR3 totals 15 residues. Trimming pared 6 bases from V and 0 bases from J, leaving 14 bases between.

This rearrangement joins TRBV19 to TRBJ1-4; TRBD1 is a possible D gene (6 bases). Germline values: CDR1 LNHDA, CDR2 SQIVND (reference sequence). Trimming took off 6 bases at V and 8 bases at J, with 13 bases between the two ends. The CDR3 runs to 13 residues. The CDR3 region is CASSRGGGEKLFF. The CDR3 DNA is TGTGCCAGTAGCCGAGGGGGGGGCGAAAAACTGTTTTTT.

In its sample, this clonotype was seen a few times. The gene calls are TRBV6-2 or TRBV6-3 and TRBJ2-4; 9 bases map to TRBD2. Germline lookup yields CDR1 MNHEY and CDR2 SVGEGT. CDR3 size: 20 residues. V lost 0 bases to trimming and J lost 1 base; unmatched junction nucleotides: 13. The CDR3: CASSYSRLAEPTFAKNIQYF. The CDR3 DNA sequence: TGTGCCAGCAGTTACTCCCGACTAGCGGAACCGACTTTTGCCAAAAACATTCAGTACTTC.

This clonotype was seen many times. J is TRBJ1-6 and V is TRBV14; no definite D call. V shed 7 bases and J shed 10 bases, with 17 bases lying between them. The CDR3 consists of 14 residues. From germline, CDR1 is SGHDN and CDR2 FVKESK. The CDR3 DNA reads as TGTGCCAGCAACAGTCAAGGGAGTCTGTCACCCCTCCACTTT. Translating it yields CASNSQGSLSPLHF.